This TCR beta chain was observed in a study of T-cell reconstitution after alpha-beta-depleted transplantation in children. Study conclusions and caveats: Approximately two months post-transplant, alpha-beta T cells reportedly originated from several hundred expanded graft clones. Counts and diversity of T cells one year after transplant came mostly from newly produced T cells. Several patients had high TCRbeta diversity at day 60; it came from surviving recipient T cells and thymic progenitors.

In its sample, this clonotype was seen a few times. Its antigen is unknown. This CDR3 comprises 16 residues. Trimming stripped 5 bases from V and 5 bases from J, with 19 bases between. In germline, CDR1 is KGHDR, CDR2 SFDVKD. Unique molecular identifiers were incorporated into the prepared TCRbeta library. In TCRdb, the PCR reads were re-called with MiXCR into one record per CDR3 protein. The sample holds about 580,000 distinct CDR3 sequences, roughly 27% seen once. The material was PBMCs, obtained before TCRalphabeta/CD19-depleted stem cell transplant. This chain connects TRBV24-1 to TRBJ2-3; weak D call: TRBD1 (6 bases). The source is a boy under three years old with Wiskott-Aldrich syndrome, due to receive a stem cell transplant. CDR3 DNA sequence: TGTGCCACCAGTGTCGGGACCGGAAAAGGGGGAGATACGCAGTATTTT. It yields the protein CATSVGTGKGGDTQYF.